This is a list of T cell receptor beta chains from one sample in a study of T cell responses to AZD1222 COVID-19 vaccine. This table comes from immunoSEQ multiplex PCR, and its TCRdb copy is limited to in-frame clones, with some not included. The profile shows roughly 140,000 clones, approximately 88% of them singletons. The sample here was peripheral blood, taken on day 0 of MenACWY control vaccination. The source is an adult in good health. Each CDR3 is given with its conserved first and last residue. Each record gives: CDR3 DNA, CDR3 protein, V gene, J gene, clone size, D gene. D genes are given only for firm matches. Part of the rows lack a size; the others show once, few, many or a class for expanded clones.

CDR3nt: TGTGCCAGCAGCTGGGGTGCGGGACCCTACGAGCAGTACTTC
CDR3aa: CASSWGAGPYEQYF
v_gene: TRBV5-8
j_gene: TRBJ2-7
abundance: NA
d_gene: NA

CDR3nt: TGCGCCAGCAGCTCCGGGGCTACCTTAGGTGCTTTCTTT
CDR3aa: CASSSGATLGAFF
v_gene: TRBV5-1
j_gene: TRBJ1-1
abundance: few
d_gene: NA

CDR3nt: TGCAGCGTCAAGCGGCCAGGGGAGGGCTATGGCTACACCTTC
CDR3aa: CSVKRPGEGYGYTF
v_gene: TRBV29-1
j_gene: TRBJ1-2
abundance: once
d_gene: NA

CDR3nt: TGTGCCAGCAGCTGGAGGTGGGGGGGCCAGGAAAACATTCAGTACTTC
CDR3aa: CASSWRWGGQENIQYF
v_gene: TRBV7-2
j_gene: TRBJ2-4
abundance: NA
d_gene: NA

CDR3nt: TGCAGTGCTGGGGAGGGGAATGGCTACACCTTC
CDR3aa: CSAGEGNGYTF
v_gene: TRBV20-1
j_gene: TRBJ1-2
abundance: NA
d_gene: NA

CDR3nt: TGTGCCAGCAGCTTAACCGGGCACTACGAGCAGTACTTC
CDR3aa: CASSLTGHYEQYF
v_gene: TRBV11-3
j_gene: TRBJ2-7
abundance: once
d_gene: NA

CDR3nt: TGTGCCAGCAGTCGTCCAGCCTACGAGCAGTACTTC
CDR3aa: CASSRPAYEQYF
v_gene: TRBV28
j_gene: TRBJ2-7
abundance: NA
d_gene: NA

CDR3nt: TGTGCCAGCAGTTTGGGGACAGGTTTGAGAGGCTACACCTTC
CDR3aa: CASSLGTGLRGYTF
v_gene: TRBV28
j_gene: TRBJ1-2
abundance: few
d_gene: TRBD1

CDR3nt: TGTGCCAGCAGCTTAGACTCGGGGGCCTATGGCTACACCTTC
CDR3aa: CASSLDSGAYGYTF
v_gene: TRBV13
j_gene: TRBJ1-2
abundance: NA
d_gene: NA

CDR3nt: TGTGCCTGGAGTGGAGGGACTAGTACGACGGAGACCCAGTACTTC
CDR3aa: CAWSGGTSTTETQYF
v_gene: TRBV30
j_gene: TRBJ2-5
abundance: NA
d_gene: TRBD2

CDR3nt: TGTGCCAGCAGCCTCCTCCTAGCGGGAGTCGCAGATACGCAGTATTTT
CDR3aa: CASSLLLAGVADTQYF
v_gene: TRBV7-3
j_gene: TRBJ2-3
abundance: NA
d_gene: TRBD2

CDR3nt: TGTGCCAGCAGCAAAACTAGCGGGCAACCCCAAGAGACCCAGTACTTC
CDR3aa: CASSKTSGQPQETQYF
v_gene: TRBV5-4
j_gene: TRBJ2-5
abundance: NA
d_gene: TRBD2

CDR3nt: TGTGCCAGCAGCCTTCCGGGACAGGGTGCAAACACCATATATTTT
CDR3aa: CASSLPGQGANTIYF
v_gene: TRBV4-2
j_gene: TRBJ1-3
abundance: NA
d_gene: TRBD1

CDR3nt: TGTGCCAGCAGCCCCCCGGGACGAAGGACTGAAGCTTTCTTT
CDR3aa: CASSPPGRRTEAFF
v_gene: TRBV9
j_gene: TRBJ1-1
abundance: NA
d_gene: NA

CDR3nt: TGTGCCAGCAGCCAGACAGGGCAGCAGTTCTTC
CDR3aa: CASSQTGQQFF
v_gene: TRBV3-1/TRBV3-2
j_gene: TRBJ2-1
abundance: NA
d_gene: TRBD1

CDR3nt: TGTGCCAGCAGTTCCCCAGGAGGACATTCAGAGACCCAGTACTTC
CDR3aa: CASSSPGGHSETQYF
v_gene: TRBV28
j_gene: TRBJ2-5
abundance: NA
d_gene: NA

CDR3nt: TGTGCCACCAGCAGAGTGAGCTTCTCTGGAAACACCATATATTTT
CDR3aa: CATSRVSFSGNTIYF
v_gene: TRBV15
j_gene: TRBJ1-3
abundance: NA
d_gene: NA

CDR3nt: TGTGCCAGCAGTTTTGAGGGTCAGCCCCAGCATTTT
CDR3aa: CASSFEGQPQHF
v_gene: TRBV12-3/TRBV12-4
j_gene: TRBJ1-5
abundance: NA
d_gene: NA

CDR3nt: TGTGCCAGTAGTATAGCAGGCCCAGGGTTAAAACCCCTCCACTTT
CDR3aa: CASSIAGPGLKPLHF
v_gene: TRBV19
j_gene: TRBJ1-6
abundance: few
d_gene: NA

CDR3nt: TGTGCCAGCAGCGTAGGGACAGCCACTGAAGCTTTCTTT
CDR3aa: CASSVGTATEAFF
v_gene: TRBV9
j_gene: TRBJ1-1
abundance: NA
d_gene: NA

CDR3nt: TGTGCCAGCAGCTATCCGTCCTCCTACGAGCAGTACTTC
CDR3aa: CASSYPSSYEQYF
v_gene: TRBV5-4
j_gene: TRBJ2-7
abundance: few
d_gene: NA

CDR3nt: TGCGCCAGCAGCTTGCTTTCAGGGGTTGGGTCACCCCTCCACTTT
CDR3aa: CASSLLSGVGSPLHF
v_gene: TRBV5-1
j_gene: TRBJ1-6
abundance: NA
d_gene: NA

CDR3nt: TGTGCCACCAGTGTTGGGAGCTCCTACGAGCAGTACTTC
CDR3aa: CATSVGSSYEQYF
v_gene: TRBV24-1
j_gene: TRBJ2-7
abundance: NA
d_gene: NA

CDR3nt: TGTGCCAGAAGCGCCAGGGATTCACCCCTCCACTTT
CDR3aa: CARSARDSPLHF
v_gene: TRBV5-3
j_gene: TRBJ1-6
abundance: NA
d_gene: NA

CDR3nt: TGTGCCATCAGTGACCCAACTAGTCAGTGGTTGGAGACCCAGTACTTC
CDR3aa: CAISDPTSQWLETQYF
v_gene: TRBV10-3
j_gene: TRBJ2-5
abundance: NA
d_gene: NA

CDR3nt: TGTGCCAGCAGTCCGGGGACTGCAGAGACCCAGTACTTC
CDR3aa: CASSPGTAETQYF
v_gene: TRBV28
j_gene: TRBJ2-5
abundance: NA
d_gene: NA

CDR3nt: TGTGCCAGCAGTTACTCCTTGCTCTCACCCCTCCACTTT
CDR3aa: CASSYSLLSPLHF
v_gene: TRBV6-5
j_gene: TRBJ1-6
abundance: NA
d_gene: NA

CDR3nt: TGTGCCAGCAGCTTGGGTACAAGGCCAGGCCGGGGCCCCCAGCATTTT
CDR3aa: CASSLGTRPGRGPQHF
v_gene: TRBV5-6
j_gene: TRBJ1-5
abundance: NA
d_gene: NA

CDR3nt: TGCGCCAGCAGCCTCGCCCAGCGGGCTTACAATGAGCAGTTCTTC
CDR3aa: CASSLAQRAYNEQFF
v_gene: TRBV5-1
j_gene: TRBJ2-1
abundance: NA
d_gene: NA